These 7 T cell receptor beta chains share one sample of origin, sequenced in a study of blood T cell repertoires in COVID-19. Method: immunoSEQ multiplex PCR; TCRdb's copy keeps in-frame clones and lacks some. The sample holds 250,000 to 350,000 clones, around four fifths seen once. The specimen sequenced was peripheral blood. Every receptor here comes from a woman aged 45-59 years with active or convalescent COVID-19.

The chain links TRBV19 to TRBJ2-1; maybe TRBD1 (6 bases). Trimming shortened V by 4 bases and J by 7 bases, and 14 bases separated the two germline ends. The CDR3 length is 14 residues. Per the germline V gene, CDR1 is LNHDA and CDR2 is SQIVND (reference sequence). The CDR3 is CASSKAIQGNEQFF. In DNA form, the CDR3 reads TGTGCCAGTAGTAAGGCCATCCAGGGGAATGAGCAGTTCTTC.

The CDR3 protein is CASSSQTGEFGETQYF. CDR3 DNA sequence: TGCGCCAGCAGCTCGCAGACAGGGGAATTCGGAGAGACCCAGTACTTC. The genes are TRBV5-1 and TRBJ2-5; TRBD1 matches at 8 bases. V shed 3 bases, J shed 4 bases, and the junction held 11 bases outside the gene matches. The CDR3 totals 16 residues. Germline loops: CDR1 SGHRS, CDR2 YFSETQ.

This sequence joins TRBV6-5 and TRBJ2-7, with D perhaps TRBD1 (6 bases). Germline-derived CDR1 and CDR2 are MNHEY and SVGAGI. V lost 8 bases and J lost 3, with 14 bases in between. The CDR3 is 13 residues long. CDR3 DNA: TGTGCCAGCTCTCGGACAGCTTACTACGAGCAGTACTTC. Its protein is CASSRTAYYEQYF.

The rearrangement uses TRBV6-2 or TRBV6-3 and TRBJ2-3; the D is unclear. Trimming pared 5 bases from V and 7 bases from J, leaving 7 bases between. Germline lookup yields CDR1 MNHEY and CDR2 SVGEGT. The CDR3 extends over 11 amino acids. CDR3 in amino acids: CASSALYTQYF. The DNA of the CDR3 is TGTGCCAGCAGTGCACTCTATACGCAGTATTTT.

The V call is TRBV6-5, the J call TRBJ2-1; TRBD2 matches at 11 bases. The CDR3 extends over 13 amino acids. Germline CDR1 and CDR2: MNHEY and SVGAGI. J gave up 9 bases and V 5 bases, and 3 bases lay outside the gene matches. CDR3 region: CASSQLAGVEQFF. In nucleotides, the CDR3 is TGTGCCAGCAGTCAACTAGCGGGAGTTGAGCAGTTCTTC.

The chain links TRBV5-6 to TRBJ1-6, with D perhaps TRBD1 (6 bases). V was cut by 0 bases and J by 11 bases, with 18 bases left in between. CDR3 length equals 16 residues. In germline, CDR1 is SGHDT, CDR2 YYEEEE. CDR3 nucleotide sequence: TGTGCCAGCAGCTTGGAGATGGGACAACTCTCGGCACCCCTCCACTTT. Its protein product is CASSLEMGQLSAPLHF.

The chain carries TRBV19 and TRBJ2-7; 7 bases agree with TRBD1. The junction had 6 bases not matched to a gene; V was cut back by 3 bases and J by 4 bases. The germline CDR1 and CDR2 sequences are LNHDA and SQIVND (reference sequence). The CDR3 consists of 14 residues. CDR3 loop: CASSIGTVGYEQYF. CDR3 DNA: TGTGCCAGTAGTATCGGGACAGTGGGGTACGAGCAGTACTTC.